Listed below are T cell receptor beta chains from one sample, sequenced in a study of cytomegalovirus exposure and HLA in healthy donors. Repertoires were generated with immunoSEQ multiplex PCR, while TCRdb's copy carries only in-frame clones and drops some. The table lists 100,000 to 150,000 clones, over 70% of them singletons. Sequenced material: PBMCs. These receptors were taken from a female donor in good health and CMV-seronegative. Both conserved end residues are part of each CDR3. Each record gives: J gene, V gene, D gene, clone size, CDR3 DNA, CDR3 protein. D genes are given only for firm matches. The size of a clone is reported for some rows only, either as once, few or many, or as a class for expanded clones.

TRBJ1-2,TRBV9,TRBD1,-,TGTGCCAGCAGCGCACAGGGGAATGGCTACACCTTC,CASSAQGNGYTF
TRBJ2-5,TRBV2,-,-,TGTGCCAGCAGTGAGGTTGAGGGTTCAGCTGAGACCCAGTACTTC,CASSEVEGSAETQYF
TRBJ2-3,TRBV29-1,-,-,TGCAGCGTTGACGCGGGGCGCGCAGATACGCAGTATTTT,CSVDAGRADTQYF
TRBJ2-5,TRBV7-8,-,-,TGTGCCAGCAGCTTAATCCGGGTTGGAGAGACCCAGTACTTC,CASSLIRVGETQYF
TRBJ2-2,TRBV5-1,TRBD2,-,TGCGCCAGCAGCCGTACCTCGGGGGGCACCGGGGAGCTGTTTTTT,CASSRTSGGTGELFF
TRBJ1-1,TRBV5-1,TRBD1,-,TGCGCCAGCAGCTCCGGGACAGTGTCCCTTCTGGCTGAAGCTTTCTTT,CASSSGTVSLLAEAFF
TRBJ2-7,TRBV9,-,-,TGTGCCAGCAGCGTAGTCGGCTCCTACGAGCAGTACTTC,CASSVVGSYEQYF
TRBJ2-6,TRBV5-1,TRBD1,-,TGCGCCAGCAGCTTGGGGACAGGGATCTCTGGGGCCAACGTCCTGACTTTC,CASSLGTGISGANVLTF
TRBJ1-5,TRBV28,-,-,TGTGCCAGCAACACAGGCAATCAGCCCCAGCATTTT,CASNTGNQPQHF
TRBJ2-6,TRBV15,-,-,TGTGCCACCAGCAGAGATTTGCTGGTAAAGGGGCTCTCTGGGGCCAACGTCCTGACTTTC,CATSRDLLVKGLSGANVLTF
TRBJ2-3,TRBV6-4,-,once,TGTGCCAGCAGCCCCGATAGGGGAGATACGCAGTATTTT,CASSPDRGDTQYF
TRBJ2-2,TRBV30,-,-,TGTGCCTGGAGCTCCCTTATCGGGATGAACACCGGGGAGCTGTTTTTT,CAWSSLIGMNTGELFF
TRBJ1-5,TRBV9,-,few,TGTGCCAGCAGCGTAGACACCTCGGGGCCCCAGCATTTT,CASSVDTSGPQHF
TRBJ2-3,TRBV5-6,-,-,TGTGCCAGCAGCCTGAAGGGGACAGATACGCAGTATTTT,CASSLKGTDTQYF
TRBJ2-1,TRBV5-1,TRBD2,-,TGCGCCAGCAGCTTTTCTCGCGGGGGGGCCCGGGGTGCCTACAATGAGCAGTTCTTC,CASSFSRGGARGAYNEQFF
TRBJ1-1,TRBV9,-,-,TGTGCCAGCAGCGGGGGAGCCCGTCGACAGAACACTGAAGCTTTCTTT,CASSGGARRQNTEAFF
TRBJ2-7,TRBV5-6,-,-,TGTGCCAGCCGCTCAGGGGTATACTACGAGCAGTACTTC,CASRSGVYYEQYF
TRBJ1-2,TRBV7-8,-,-,TGTGCCAGCAGCTCGCGCGGGGCCAGGGAGAACACCTTC,CASSSRGARENTF
TRBJ2-7,TRBV5-4,TRBD1,-,TGTGCCAGCAGCGCACCGGGACAGCCCTACGAGCAGTACTTC,CASSAPGQPYEQYF
TRBJ1-2,TRBV5-6,TRBD1,-,TGTGCCAGCAGCAGGGGACAGGTGAACTATGGCTACACCTTC,CASSRGQVNYGYTF
TRBJ2-6,TRBV30,-,once,TGTGCCTGGAGTCGCGACTCTGGGGCCAACGTCCTGACTTTC,CAWSRDSGANVLTF
TRBJ2-4,TRBV5-1,TRBD2,-,TGCGCCAGCAGGGGGGGACTAGCGGGAGATCACAGTCAGTACTTC,CASRGGLAGDHSQYF
TRBJ2-5,TRBV7-3,TRBD2,-,TGTGCCAGCAGCGCCTCTAGCGGGGGCCCCGAGACCCAGTACTTC,CASSASSGGPETQYF
TRBJ1-5,TRBV15,-,-,TGTGCCACCAGCAGAGATAAGTGGCACAATCAGCCCCAGCATTTT,CATSRDKWHNQPQHF
TRBJ1-3,TRBV11-2,TRBD1,-,TGTGCCAGCAGCCCTAGGGTGAGGGGACAGGCGTCTGGAAACACCATATATTTT,CASSPRVRGQASGNTIYF
TRBJ2-1,TRBV5-1,-,-,TGCGCCAGCAACCAGGTTGGGGGACTGGCCTCCAATGAGCAGTTCTTC,CASNQVGGLASNEQFF